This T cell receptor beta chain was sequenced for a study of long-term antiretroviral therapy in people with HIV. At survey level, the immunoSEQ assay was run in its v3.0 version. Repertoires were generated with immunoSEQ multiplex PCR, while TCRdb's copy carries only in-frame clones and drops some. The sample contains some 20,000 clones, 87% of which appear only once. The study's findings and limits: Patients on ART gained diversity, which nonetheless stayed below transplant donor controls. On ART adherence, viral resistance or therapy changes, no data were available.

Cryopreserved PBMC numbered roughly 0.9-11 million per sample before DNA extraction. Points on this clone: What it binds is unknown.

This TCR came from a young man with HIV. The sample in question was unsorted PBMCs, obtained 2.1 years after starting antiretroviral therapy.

The DNA of the CDR3 is TGTGCCAGCAGCCAAGTAGGGGGACCCGGGCCTAACGAGCAGTACTTC. The encoded protein is CASSQVGGPGPNEQYF. The chain links TRBV4-2 to TRBJ2-7; D possibly corresponds to TRBD1 (6 bases). The CDR3 spans 16 residues. The germline V gene has CDR1 LGHNA and CDR2 YNFKEQ. The germline V and J ends were trimmed by 1 base and 5 bases, with 18 bases remaining between them.